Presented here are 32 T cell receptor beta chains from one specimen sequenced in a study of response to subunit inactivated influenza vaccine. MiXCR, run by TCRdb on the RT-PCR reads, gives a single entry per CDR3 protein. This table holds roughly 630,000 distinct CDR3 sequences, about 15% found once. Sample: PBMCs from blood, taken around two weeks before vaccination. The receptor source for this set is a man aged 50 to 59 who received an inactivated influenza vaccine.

The CDR3 DNA reads as TGTGCCAGCAGTCCCAGACAGGCAAGCTCCTACAATGAGCAGTTCTTC. Protein sequence: CASSPRQASSYNEQFF. This chain connects TRBV12-3 or TRBV12-4 to TRBJ2-1; TRBD1 is a possible D gene (6 bases). The CDR3 is made up of 16 amino acids. The germline V and J ends were trimmed by 5 bases and 0 bases, with 14 bases remaining between them.

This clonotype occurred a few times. DNA of the CDR3: TGTGCCAGCAGCTTACTACAGGGTGAAGCTTTCTTT. Its translation: CASSLLQGEAFF. The genes are TRBV7-2 and TRBJ1-1; possible D gene TRBD1, 6 bases. V was clipped by 2 bases and J by 7 bases, with 8 bases between them. Germline V gives CDR1 SGHTA, CDR2 FQGNSA. The CDR3 totals 12 residues.

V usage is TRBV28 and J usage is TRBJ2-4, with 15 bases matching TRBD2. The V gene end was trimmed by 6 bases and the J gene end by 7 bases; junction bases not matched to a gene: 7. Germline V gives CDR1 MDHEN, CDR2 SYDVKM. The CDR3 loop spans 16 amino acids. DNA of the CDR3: TGTGCCAGCAGCCATGGACTAGCGGGAGGGGTGAACATTCAGTACTTC. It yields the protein CASSHGLAGGVNIQYF.

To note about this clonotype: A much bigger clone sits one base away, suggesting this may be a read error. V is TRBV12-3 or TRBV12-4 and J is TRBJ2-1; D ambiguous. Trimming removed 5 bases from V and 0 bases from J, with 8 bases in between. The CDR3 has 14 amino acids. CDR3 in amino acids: CASSPKDSYNEQFF. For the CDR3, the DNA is TGTGCCAGCAGTCCAAAAGACTCCTACAATGAGCAGTTCTTC.

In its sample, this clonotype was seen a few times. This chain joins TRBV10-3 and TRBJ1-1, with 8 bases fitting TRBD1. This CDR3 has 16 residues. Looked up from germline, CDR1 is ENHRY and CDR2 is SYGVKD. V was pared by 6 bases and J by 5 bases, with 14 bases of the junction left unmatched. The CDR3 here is CAISPGQAESGTEAFF. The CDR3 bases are TGTGCCATCAGCCCGGGACAGGCCGAAAGCGGTACTGAAGCTTTCTTT.

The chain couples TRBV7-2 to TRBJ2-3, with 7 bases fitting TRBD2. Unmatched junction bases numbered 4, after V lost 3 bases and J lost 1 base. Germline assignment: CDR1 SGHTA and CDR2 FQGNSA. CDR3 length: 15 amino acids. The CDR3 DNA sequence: TGTGCCAGCAGCTTTCCTAGCGGACGCACAGATACGCAGTATTTT. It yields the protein CASSFPSGRTDTQYF.

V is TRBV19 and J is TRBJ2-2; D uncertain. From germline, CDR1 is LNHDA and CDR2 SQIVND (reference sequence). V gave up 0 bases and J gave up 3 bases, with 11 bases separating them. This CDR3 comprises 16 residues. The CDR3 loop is CASSIDPRLHTGELFF. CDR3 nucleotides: TGTGCCAGTAGTATAGATCCAAGACTTCACACCGGGGAGCTGTTTTTT.

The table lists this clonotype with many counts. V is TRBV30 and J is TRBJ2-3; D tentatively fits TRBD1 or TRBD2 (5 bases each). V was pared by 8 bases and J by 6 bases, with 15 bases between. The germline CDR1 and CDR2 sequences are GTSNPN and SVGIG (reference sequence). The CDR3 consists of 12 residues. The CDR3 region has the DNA TGTGCCGGACACACGGGGATGGATACGCAGTATTTT. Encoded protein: CAGHTGMDTQYF.

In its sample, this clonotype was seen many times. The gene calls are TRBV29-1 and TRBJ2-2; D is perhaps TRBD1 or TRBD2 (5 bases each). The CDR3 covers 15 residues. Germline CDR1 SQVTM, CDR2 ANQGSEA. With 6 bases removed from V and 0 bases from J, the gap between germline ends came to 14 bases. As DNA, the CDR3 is TGCAGCGTATCTTCCGGGACCGCGAACACCGGGGAGCTGTTTTTT. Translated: CSVSSGTANTGELFF.

CDR3 DNA sequence: TGCAGCGTCGCTGGGACTAGCTCCTACAATGAGCAGTTCTTC. It encodes CSVAGTSSYNEQFF. The chain joins TRBV29-1 to TRBJ2-1; 8 nucleotides line up with TRBD2. The germline V gene encodes CDR1 SQVTM and CDR2 ANQGSEA. CDR3 size: 14 residues. The V and J ends lost 6 bases and 0 bases, in that order; junction bases with no gene match: 4.

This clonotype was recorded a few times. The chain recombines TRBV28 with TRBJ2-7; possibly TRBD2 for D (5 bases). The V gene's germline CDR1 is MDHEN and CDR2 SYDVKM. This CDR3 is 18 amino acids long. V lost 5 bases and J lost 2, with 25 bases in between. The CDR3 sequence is CASSHGYVSGPTTYEQYF. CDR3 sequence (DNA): TGTGCCAGCAGTCACGGCTACGTCAGCGGTCCGACTACCTACGAGCAGTACTTC. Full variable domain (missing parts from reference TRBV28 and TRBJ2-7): DVKVTQSSRYLVKRTGEKVFLECVQDMDHENMFWYRQDPGLGLRLIYFSYDVKMKEKGDIPEGYSVSREKKERFSLILESASTNQTSMYLCASSHGYVSGPTTYEQYFGPGTRLTVT.

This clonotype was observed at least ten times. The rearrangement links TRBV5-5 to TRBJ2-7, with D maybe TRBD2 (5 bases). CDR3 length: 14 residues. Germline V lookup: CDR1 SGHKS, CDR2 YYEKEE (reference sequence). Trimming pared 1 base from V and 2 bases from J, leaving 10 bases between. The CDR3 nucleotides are TGTGCCAGCAGCTTGTCGGACGGGACCTACGAGCAGTACTTC. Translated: CASSLSDGTYEQYF.

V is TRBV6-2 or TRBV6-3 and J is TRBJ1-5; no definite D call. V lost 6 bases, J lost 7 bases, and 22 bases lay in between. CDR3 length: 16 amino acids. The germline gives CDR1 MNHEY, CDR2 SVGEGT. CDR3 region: CASSRNGDWGNQPQHF. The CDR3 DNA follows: TGTGCCAGCAGCCGAAACGGGGATTGGGGTAACCAGCCCCAGCATTTT.

CDR3 bases: TGTGCCAGCACCATGCCGGGACAGGGGCATAACAATGAGCAGTTCTTC. This gives the protein CASTMPGQGHNNEQFF. The chain combines TRBV7-9 with TRBJ2-1; 10 nucleotides match TRBD1. This CDR3 contains 16 residues. The germline gives CDR1 SEHNR, CDR2 FQNEAQ (reference sequence). V was clipped by 7 bases and J by 5 bases; unmatched bases: 11.

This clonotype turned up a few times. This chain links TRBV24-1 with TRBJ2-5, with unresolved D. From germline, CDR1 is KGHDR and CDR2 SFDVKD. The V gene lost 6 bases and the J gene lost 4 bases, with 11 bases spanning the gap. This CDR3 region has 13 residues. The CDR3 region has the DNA TGTGCCACCAGTCCCGGCGGTTCAGAGACCCAGTACTTC. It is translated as CATSPGGSETQYF.

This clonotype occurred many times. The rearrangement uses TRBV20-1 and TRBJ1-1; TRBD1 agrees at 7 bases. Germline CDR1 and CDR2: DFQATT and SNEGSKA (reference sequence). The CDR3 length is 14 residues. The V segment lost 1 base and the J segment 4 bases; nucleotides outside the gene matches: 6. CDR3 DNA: TGCAGTGCTAGAGGACAGGGTATGGCCACTGAAGCTTTCTTT. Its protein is CSARGQGMATEAFF.

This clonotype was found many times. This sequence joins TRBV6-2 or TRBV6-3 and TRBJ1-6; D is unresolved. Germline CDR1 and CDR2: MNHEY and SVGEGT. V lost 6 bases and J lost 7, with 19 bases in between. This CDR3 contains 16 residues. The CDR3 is CASRYQQSSRNSPLHF. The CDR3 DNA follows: TGTGCCAGCAGGTATCAACAGTCGTCCCGGAATTCACCCCTCCACTTT.

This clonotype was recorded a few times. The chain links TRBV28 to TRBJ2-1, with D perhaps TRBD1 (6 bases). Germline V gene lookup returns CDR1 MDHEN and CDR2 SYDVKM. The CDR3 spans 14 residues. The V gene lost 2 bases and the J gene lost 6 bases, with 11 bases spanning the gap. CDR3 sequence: CASSLGGHLNEQFF. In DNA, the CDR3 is TGTGCCAGCAGTTTAGGGGGACACCTCAATGAGCAGTTCTTC.

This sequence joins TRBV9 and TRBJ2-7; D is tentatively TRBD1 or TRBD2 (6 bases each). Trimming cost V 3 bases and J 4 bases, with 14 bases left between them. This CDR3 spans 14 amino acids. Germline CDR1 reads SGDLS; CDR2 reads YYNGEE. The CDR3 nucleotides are TGTGCCAGCAGCGGTGGGGGGCAGGGGTACGAGCAGTACTTC. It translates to CASSGGGQGYEQYF.

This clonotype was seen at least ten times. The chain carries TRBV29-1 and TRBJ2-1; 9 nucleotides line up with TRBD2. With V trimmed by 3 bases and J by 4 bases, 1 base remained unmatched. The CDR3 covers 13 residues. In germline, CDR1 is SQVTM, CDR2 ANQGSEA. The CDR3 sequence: CSVDLAGYNEQFF. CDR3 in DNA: TGCAGCGTTGATCTAGCGGGATACAATGAGCAGTTCTTC.

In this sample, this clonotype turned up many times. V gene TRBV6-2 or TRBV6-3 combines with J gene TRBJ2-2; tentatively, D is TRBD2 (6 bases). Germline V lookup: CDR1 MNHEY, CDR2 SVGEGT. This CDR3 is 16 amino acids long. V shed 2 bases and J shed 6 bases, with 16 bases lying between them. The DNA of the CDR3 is TGTGCCAGCAGTTACCGTGTGGTCGGCGGGGCCGGGGAGCTGTTTTTT. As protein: CASSYRVVGGAGELFF.

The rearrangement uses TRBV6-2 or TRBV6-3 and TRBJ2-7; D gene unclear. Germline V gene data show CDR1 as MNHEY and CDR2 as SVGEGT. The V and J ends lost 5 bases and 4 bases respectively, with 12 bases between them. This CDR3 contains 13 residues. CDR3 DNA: TGTGCCAGCAGTCCGCGCCAGACTTACGAGCAGTACTTC. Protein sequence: CASSPRQTYEQYF.

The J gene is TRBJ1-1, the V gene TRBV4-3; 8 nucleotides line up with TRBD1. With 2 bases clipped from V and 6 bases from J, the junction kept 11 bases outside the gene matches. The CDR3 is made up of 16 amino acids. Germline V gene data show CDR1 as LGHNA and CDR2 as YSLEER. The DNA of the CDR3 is TGCGCCAGCAGCCAAAACCGGGACAGGTGGTACTCTGAAGCTTTCTTT. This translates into CASSQNRDRWYSEAFF.

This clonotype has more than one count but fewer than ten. The CDR3 DNA reads as TGCAGTGCTAGGACAGTCACTAACTATGGCTACACCTTC. Protein: CSARTVTNYGYTF. The V and J genes are TRBV20-1 and TRBJ1-2; a possible D gene is TRBD1 (5 bases). V lost 3 bases and J 0 bases, leaving 8 bases between the germline ends. In germline, CDR1 is DFQATT, CDR2 SNEGSKA (reference sequence). This CDR3 contains 13 residues.

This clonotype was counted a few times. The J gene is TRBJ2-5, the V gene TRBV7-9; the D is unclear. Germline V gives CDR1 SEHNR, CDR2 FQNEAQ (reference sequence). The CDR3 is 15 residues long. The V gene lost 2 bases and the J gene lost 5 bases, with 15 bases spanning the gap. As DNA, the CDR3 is TGTGCCAGCAGCTTAAATACTTGGCGAGAGGAGACCCAGTACTTC. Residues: CASSLNTWREETQYF.

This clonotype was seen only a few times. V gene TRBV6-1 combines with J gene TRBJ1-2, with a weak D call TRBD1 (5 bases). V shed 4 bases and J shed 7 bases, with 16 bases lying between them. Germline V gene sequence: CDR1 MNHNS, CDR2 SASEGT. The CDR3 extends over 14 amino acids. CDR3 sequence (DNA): TGTGCCAGCAGTGTGTCGGGCAGGGTGCGTGGCTACACCTTC. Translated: CASSVSGRVRGYTF.

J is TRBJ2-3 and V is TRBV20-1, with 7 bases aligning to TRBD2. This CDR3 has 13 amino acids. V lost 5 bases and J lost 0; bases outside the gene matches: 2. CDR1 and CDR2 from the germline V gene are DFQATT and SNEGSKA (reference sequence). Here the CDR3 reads CSARGDSTDTQYF. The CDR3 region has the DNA TGCAGTGCTCGGGGGGACAGCACAGATACGCAGTATTTT.

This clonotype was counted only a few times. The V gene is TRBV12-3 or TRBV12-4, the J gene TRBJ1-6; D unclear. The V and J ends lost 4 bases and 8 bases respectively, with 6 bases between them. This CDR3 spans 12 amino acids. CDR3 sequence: CASSSTYSPLHF. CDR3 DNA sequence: TGTGCCAGCAGTTCCACTTATTCACCCCTCCACTTT.

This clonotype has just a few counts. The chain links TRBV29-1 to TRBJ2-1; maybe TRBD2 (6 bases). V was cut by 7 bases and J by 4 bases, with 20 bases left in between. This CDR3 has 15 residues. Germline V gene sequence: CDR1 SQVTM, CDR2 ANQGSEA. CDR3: CSGDTRDWGYNEQFF. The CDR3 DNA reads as TGCAGCGGGGATACCCGGGACTGGGGATACAATGAGCAGTTCTTC.

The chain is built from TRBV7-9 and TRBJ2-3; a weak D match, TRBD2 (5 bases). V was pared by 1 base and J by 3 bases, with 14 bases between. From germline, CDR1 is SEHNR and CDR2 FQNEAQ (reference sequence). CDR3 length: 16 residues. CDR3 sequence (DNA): TGTGCCAGCAGCTTAGTTGGGAGACCGGCGACAGATACGCAGTATTTT. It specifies CASSLVGRPATDTQYF.

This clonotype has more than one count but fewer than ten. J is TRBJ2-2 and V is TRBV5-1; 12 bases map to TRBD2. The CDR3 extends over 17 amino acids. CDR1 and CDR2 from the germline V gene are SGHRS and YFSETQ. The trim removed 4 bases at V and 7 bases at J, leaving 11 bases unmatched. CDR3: CASSLTRLAGVVGELFF. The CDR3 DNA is TGCGCCAGCAGCCTGACACGACTAGCGGGAGTGGTCGGGGAGCTGTTTTTT. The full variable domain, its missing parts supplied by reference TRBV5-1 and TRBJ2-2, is KAGVTQTPRYLIKTRGQQVTLSCSPISGHRSVSWYQQTPGQGLQFLFEYFSETQRNKGNFPGRFSGRQFSNSRSEMNVSTLELGDSALYLCASSLTRLAGVVGELFFGEGSRLTVL.

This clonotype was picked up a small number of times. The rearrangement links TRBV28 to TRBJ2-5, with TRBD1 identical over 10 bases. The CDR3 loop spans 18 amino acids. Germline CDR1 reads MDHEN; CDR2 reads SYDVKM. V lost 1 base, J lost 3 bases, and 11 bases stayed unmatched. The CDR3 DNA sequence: TGTGCCAGCAGTTTATCTGAGGACAGGGGGTCAGTTGAAGAGACCCAGTACTTC. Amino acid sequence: CASSLSEDRGSVEETQYF.